These T cell receptor beta chains were read from a single sample in a study of T cell responses to AZD1222 COVID-19 vaccine. Using immunoSEQ multiplex PCR, the repertoire was profiled, and TCRdb retains in-frame clones only, with some absent. The sample yields 150,000 or so clones, 80% to 95% seen once. The sequencing used peripheral blood, collected on day 0 of AZD1222 vaccination. These receptors all stem from an adult in good health. The CDR3 runs from the conserved cysteine through the conserved F or W. D genes are given only for firm matches.

V | D | CDR3
TRBV9 | TRBD2 | CASSVDSGRLGGGELFF
TRBV24-1 | - | CATSDWGPNTGELFF
TRBV15 | - | CATSRDERTASGYGYTF
TRBV2 | - | CASSLWGAEGYTF
TRBV18 | - | CASSPPPGMGTQYF
TRBV29-1 | - | CSASPLVGYEQYF
TRBV6-5 | - | CASSYSAVNSYNEQFF
TRBV10-3 | - | CAIRRVGGTGELFF
TRBV2 | TRBD1 | CASSADRRQPQHF
TRBV2 | TRBD1 | CASTPGQGNQPQHF
TRBV6-4 | - | CASRAGTPYEQYF
TRBV5-8 | - | CASSLISPSTDTQYF
TRBV14 | - | CASSHKQGGGTEAFF
TRBV11-3 | - | CASSFGTSEAFF
TRBV4-3 | - | CASSQELTVYGYTF
TRBV3-1/TRBV3-2 | - | CASSPPRQTYQETQYF
TRBV27 | - | CASSFNHPNTEAFF
TRBV9 | - | CASSVSTSGYTF
TRBV5-1 | TRBD1 | CASSRTRDSSSYEQYF
TRBV5-8 | - | CASSLVGGQAEAFF
TRBV10-3 | - | CAISEGAGNSPLHF
TRBV19 | - | CASSTGTASTDTQYF
TRBV5-1 | TRBD1 | CASSLGQGPQETQYF
TRBV6-2/TRBV6-3 | - | CASSEGTRNWRNEQFF
TRBV29-1 | TRBD2 | CSVRSSGRNEQFF
TRBV28 | TRBD1 | CASRIGTGQGGSPLHF
TRBV4-3 | - | CASSQDGTNYNSPLHF
TRBV19 | TRBD2 | CASSTLARSSYNEQFF
TRBV11-2 | TRBD1 | CASSLGDRVNEKLFF
TRBV5-6 | - | CASSFGPTGANVLTF
TRBV28 | - | CASRTWDTGELFF
TRBV19 | - | CASSIGQVGNQPQHF
TRBV5-6 | - | CASSLWRTEAFF
TRBV2 | - | CASMEGRNTEAFF
TRBV29-1 | - | CSLHLYNEQFF
TRBV7-3 | TRBD2 | CASSFLAGGQGDTQYF
TRBV27 | - | CASSQGNEQFF
TRBV5-1 | TRBD1 | CASSLGQGSTEAFF
TRBV7-9 | - | CASSPEVQGSTEAFF
TRBV27 | - | CASSLSGGNTGELFF
TRBV19 | - | CASTMGGGGNSPLHF
TRBV9 | - | CASSVGTGTADTQYF
TRBV5-1 | - | CASSLGNSAETQYF
TRBV6-5 | - | CASGRQNTGELFF
TRBV7-2 | - | CASSLRGVGGNQPQHF
TRBV6-2/TRBV6-3 | - | CASSWDGLIGYTF
TRBV5-1 | TRBD1 | CASSLPGGYGYTF
TRBV19 | - | CASRIGAGSAGELFF
TRBV4-2 | - | CASSQRPDEQFF